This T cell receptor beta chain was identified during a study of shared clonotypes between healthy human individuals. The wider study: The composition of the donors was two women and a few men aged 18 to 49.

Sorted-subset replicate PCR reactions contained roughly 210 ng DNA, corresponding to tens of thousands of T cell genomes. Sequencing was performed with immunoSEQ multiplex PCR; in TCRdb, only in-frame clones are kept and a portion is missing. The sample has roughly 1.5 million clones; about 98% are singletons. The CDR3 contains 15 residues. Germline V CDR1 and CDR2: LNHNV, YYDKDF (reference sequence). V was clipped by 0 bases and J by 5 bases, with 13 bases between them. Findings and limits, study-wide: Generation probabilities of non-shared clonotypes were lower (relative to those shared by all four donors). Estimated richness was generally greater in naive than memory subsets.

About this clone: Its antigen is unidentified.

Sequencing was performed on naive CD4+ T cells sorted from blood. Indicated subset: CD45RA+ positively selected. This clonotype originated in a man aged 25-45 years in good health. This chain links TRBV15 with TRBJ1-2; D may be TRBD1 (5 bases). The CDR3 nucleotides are TGTGCCACCAGCAGAGAATTCTCAGGGTTGTATGGCTACACCTTC. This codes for CATSREFSGLYGYTF.